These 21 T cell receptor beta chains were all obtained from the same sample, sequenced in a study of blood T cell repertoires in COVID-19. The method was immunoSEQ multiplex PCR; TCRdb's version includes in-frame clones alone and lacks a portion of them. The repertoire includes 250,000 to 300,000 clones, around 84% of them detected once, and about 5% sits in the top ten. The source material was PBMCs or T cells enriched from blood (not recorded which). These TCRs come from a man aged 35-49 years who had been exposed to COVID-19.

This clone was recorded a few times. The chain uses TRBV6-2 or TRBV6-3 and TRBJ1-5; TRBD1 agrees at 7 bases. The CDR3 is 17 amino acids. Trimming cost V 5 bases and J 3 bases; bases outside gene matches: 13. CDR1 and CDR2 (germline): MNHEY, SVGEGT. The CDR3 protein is CASSLETPGTVNQPQHF. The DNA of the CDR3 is TGTGCCAGCAGTCTCGAGACTCCCGGGACAGTCAATCAGCCCCAGCATTTT.

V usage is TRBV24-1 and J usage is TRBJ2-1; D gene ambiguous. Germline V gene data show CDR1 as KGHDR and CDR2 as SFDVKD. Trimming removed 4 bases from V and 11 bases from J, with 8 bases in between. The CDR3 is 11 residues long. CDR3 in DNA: TGTGCCACCAGTGAACAGACCAAGCAGTTCTTC. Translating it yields CATSEQTKQFF.

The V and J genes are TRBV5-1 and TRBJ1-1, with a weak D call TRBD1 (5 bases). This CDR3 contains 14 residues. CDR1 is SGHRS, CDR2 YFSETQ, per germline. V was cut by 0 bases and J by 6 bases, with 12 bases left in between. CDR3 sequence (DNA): TGCGCCAGCAGCTTGGCCCCCACAGGTTCTGAAGCTTTCTTT. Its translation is CASSLAPTGSEAFF.

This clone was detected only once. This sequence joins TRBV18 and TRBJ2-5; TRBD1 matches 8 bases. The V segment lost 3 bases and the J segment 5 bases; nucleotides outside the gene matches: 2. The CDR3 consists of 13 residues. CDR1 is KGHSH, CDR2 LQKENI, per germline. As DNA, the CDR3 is TGTGCCAGCTCACCCCGGGACAGGGAGACCCAGTACTTC. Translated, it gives CASSPRDRETQYF.

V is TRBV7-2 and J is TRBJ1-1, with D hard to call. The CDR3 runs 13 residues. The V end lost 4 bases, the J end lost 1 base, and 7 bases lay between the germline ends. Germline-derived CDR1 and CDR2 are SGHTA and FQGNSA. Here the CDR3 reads CASSSQQNTEAFF. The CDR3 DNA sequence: TGTGCCAGCAGCTCTCAACAGAACACTGAAGCTTTCTTT.

The CDR3 DNA sequence: TGCGCCAGCACTAACCTCCGGGACAGCAATGAAAAACTGTTTTTT. Translated, it gives CASTNLRDSNEKLFF. V usage is TRBV4-1 and J usage is TRBJ1-4; 7 positions match TRBD1. CDR3 size: 15 residues. CDR1 is MGHRA and CDR2 is YSYEKL in the germline V gene. J lost 5 bases, V lost 7 bases, and 10 bases had no gene match.

The CDR3 DNA sequence: TGTGCCAGCAGTTTATACCAGGGGTTCTCTGGGGCCAACGTCCTGACTTTC. Protein: CASSLYQGFSGANVLTF. The chain carries TRBV27 and TRBJ2-6; a possible D gene is TRBD1 (6 bases). The CDR3 runs 17 residues. Germline values: CDR1 MNHEY, CDR2 SMNVEV (reference sequence). Trimming shortened V by 1 base and J by 0 bases, and 10 bases separated the two germline ends.

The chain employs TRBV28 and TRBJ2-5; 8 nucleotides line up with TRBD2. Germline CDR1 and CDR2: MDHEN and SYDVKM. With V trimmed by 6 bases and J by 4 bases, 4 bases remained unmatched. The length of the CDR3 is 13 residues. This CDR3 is CASSTGGIETQYF. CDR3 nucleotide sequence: TGTGCCAGCAGCACGGGGGGGATAGAGACCCAGTACTTC.

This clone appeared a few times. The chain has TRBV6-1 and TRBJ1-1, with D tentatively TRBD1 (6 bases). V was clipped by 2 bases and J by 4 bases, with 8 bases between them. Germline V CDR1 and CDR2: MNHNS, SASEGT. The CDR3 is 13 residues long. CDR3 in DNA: TGTGCCAGCAGTGAATTGGACAGCACTGAAGCTTTCTTT. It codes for CASSELDSTEAFF.

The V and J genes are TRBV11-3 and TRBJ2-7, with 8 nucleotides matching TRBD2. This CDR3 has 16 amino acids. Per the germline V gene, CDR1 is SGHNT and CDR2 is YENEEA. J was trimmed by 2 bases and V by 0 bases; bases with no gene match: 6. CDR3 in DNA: TGTGCCAGCAGCTTAGATGGAGGTAGCGGGGCCTACGAGCAGTACTTC. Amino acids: CASSLDGGSGAYEQYF.

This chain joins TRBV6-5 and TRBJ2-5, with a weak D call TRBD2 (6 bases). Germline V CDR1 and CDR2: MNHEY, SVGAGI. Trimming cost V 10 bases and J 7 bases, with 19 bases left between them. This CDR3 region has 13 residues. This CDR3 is CATGAVLLGTQYF. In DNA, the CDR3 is TGTGCCACGGGAGCGGTACTGCTAGGGACCCAGTACTTC.

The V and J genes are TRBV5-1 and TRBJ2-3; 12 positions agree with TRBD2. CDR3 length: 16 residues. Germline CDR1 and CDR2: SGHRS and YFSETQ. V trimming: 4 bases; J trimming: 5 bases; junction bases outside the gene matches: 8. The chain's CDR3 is CASSKRLAGGEDTQYF. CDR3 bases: TGCGCCAGCAGCAAGCGTCTAGCGGGGGGGGAAGATACGCAGTATTTT. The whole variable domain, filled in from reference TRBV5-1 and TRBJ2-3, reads KAGVTQTPRYLIKTRGQQVTLSCSPISGHRSVSWYQQTPGQGLQFLFEYFSETQRNKGNFPGRFSGRQFSNSRSEMNVSTLELGDSALYLCASSKRLAGGEDTQYFGPGTRLTVL.

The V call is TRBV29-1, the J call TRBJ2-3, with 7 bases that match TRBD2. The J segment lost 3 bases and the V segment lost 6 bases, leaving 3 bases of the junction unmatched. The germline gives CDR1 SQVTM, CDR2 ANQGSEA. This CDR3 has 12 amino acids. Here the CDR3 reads CSVRGGTDTQYF. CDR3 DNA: TGCAGCGTAAGGGGAGGGACAGATACGCAGTATTTT.

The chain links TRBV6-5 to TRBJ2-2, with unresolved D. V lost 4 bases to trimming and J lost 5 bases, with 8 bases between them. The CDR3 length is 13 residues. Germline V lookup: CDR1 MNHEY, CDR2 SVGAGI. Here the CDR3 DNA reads TGTGCCAGCAGTTCCGTACAAACCGGGGAGCTGTTTTTT. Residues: CASSSVQTGELFF.

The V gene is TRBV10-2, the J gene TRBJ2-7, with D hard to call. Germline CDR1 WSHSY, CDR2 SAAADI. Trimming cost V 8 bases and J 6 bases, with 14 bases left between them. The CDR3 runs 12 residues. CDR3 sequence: CASLADRGEQYF. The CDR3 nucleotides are TGCGCCAGCCTGGCTGATCGTGGCGAGCAGTACTTC.

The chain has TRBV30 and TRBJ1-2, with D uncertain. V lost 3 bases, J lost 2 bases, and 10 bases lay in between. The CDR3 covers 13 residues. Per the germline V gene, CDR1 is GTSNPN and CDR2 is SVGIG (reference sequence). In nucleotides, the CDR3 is TGTGCCTGGAGCTCCACAGTGAACTATGGCTACACCTTC. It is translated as CAWSSTVNYGYTF. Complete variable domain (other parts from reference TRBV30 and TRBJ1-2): SQTIHQWPATLVQPVGSPLSLECTVEGTSNPNLYWYRQAAGRGLQLLFYSVGIGQISSEVPQNLSASRPQDRQFILSSKKLLLSDSGFYLCAWSSTVNYGYTFGSGTRLTVV.

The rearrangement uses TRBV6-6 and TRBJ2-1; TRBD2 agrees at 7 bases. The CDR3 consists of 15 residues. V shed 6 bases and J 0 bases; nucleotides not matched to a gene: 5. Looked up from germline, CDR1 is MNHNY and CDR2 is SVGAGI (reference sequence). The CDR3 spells CASSKGLDSYNEQFF. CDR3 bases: TGTGCCAGCAGCAAAGGACTAGACTCCTACAATGAGCAGTTCTTC.

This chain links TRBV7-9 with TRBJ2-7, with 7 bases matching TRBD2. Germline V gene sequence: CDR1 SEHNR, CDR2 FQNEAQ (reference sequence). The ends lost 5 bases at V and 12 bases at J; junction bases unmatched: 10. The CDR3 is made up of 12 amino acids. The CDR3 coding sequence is TGTGCCAGCAGCCGACCGGGGGGTCTGCCGTACTTC. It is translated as CASSRPGGLPYF.

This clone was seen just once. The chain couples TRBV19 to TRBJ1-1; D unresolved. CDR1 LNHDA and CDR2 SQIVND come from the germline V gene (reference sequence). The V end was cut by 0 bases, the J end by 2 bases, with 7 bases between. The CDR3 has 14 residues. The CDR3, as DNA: TGTGCCAGTAGTATAGATCTAGGAAACACTGAAGCTTTCTTT. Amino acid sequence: CASSIDLGNTEAFF.

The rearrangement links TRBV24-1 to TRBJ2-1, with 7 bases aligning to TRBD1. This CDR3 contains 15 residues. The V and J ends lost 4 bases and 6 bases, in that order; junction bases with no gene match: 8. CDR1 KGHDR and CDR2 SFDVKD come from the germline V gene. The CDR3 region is CATSDSGTVSNEQFF. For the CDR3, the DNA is TGTGCCACCAGTGACTCCGGGACAGTTAGCAATGAGCAGTTCTTC.

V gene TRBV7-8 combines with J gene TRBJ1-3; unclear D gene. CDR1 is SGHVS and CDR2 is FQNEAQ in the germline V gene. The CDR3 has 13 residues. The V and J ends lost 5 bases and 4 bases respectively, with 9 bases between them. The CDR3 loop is CASSTPEGNTIYF. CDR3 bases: TGTGCCAGCAGCACCCCAGAAGGAAACACCATATATTTT.